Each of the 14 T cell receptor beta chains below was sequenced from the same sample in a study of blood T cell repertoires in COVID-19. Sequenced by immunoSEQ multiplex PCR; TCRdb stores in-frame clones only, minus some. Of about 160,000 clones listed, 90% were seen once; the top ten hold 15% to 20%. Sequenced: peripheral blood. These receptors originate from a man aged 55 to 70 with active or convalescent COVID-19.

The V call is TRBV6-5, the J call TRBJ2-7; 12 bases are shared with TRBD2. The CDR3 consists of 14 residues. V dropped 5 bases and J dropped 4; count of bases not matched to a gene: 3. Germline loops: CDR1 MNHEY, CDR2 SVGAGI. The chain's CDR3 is CASSTTSGSYEQYF. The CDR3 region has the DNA TGTGCCAGCAGTACGACTAGCGGGAGTTACGAGCAGTACTTC.

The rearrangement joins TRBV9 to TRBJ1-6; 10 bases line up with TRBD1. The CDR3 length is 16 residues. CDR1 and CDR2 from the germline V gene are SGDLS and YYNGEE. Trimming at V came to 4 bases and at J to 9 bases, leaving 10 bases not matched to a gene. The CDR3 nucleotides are TGTGCCAGCAGCACCCTGACAGGGGGCTTAGGTTCACCCCTCCACTTT. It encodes CASSTLTGGLGSPLHF.

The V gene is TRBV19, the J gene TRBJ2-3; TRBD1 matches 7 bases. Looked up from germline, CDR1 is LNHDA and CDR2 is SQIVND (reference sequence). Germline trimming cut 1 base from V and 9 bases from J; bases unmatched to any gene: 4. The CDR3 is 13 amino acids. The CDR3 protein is CASSIGDRETQYF. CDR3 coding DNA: TGTGCCAGTAGTATAGGTGACAGGGAGACGCAGTATTTT.

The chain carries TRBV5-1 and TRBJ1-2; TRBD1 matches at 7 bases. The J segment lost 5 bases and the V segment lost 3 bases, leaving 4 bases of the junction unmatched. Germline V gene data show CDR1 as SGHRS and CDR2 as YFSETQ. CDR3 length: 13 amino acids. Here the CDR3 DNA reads TGCGCCAGCAGCTACGGACAGGATTATGGCTACACCTTC. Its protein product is CASSYGQDYGYTF.

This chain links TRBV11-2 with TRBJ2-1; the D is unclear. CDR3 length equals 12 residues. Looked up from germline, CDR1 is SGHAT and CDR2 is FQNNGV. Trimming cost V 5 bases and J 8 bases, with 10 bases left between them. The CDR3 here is CASSPPEYEQFF. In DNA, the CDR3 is TGTGCCAGCAGCCCTCCTGAGTATGAGCAGTTCTTC.

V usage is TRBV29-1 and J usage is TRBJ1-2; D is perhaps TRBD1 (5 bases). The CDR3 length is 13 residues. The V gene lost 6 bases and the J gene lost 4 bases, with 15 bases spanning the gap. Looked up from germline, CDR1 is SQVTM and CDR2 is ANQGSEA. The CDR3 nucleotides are TGCAGCGTCTCCCAGGGTAACGGCTATGGCTACACCTTC. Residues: CSVSQGNGYGYTF.

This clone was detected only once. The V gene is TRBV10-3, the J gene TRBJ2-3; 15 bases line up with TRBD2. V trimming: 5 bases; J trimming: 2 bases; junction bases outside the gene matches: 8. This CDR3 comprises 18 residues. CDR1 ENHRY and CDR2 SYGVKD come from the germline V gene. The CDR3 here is CAISSWTSGRGVTDTQYF. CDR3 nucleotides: TGTGCCATCAGTTCCTGGACTAGCGGGAGGGGTGTCACAGATACGCAGTATTTT.

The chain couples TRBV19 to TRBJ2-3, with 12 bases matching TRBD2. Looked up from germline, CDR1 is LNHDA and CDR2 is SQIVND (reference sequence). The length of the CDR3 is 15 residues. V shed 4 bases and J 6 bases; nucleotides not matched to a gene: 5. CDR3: CASSNLAGGRDTQYF. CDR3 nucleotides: TGTGCCAGTAGTAACCTAGCGGGGGGGCGCGATACGCAGTATTTT.

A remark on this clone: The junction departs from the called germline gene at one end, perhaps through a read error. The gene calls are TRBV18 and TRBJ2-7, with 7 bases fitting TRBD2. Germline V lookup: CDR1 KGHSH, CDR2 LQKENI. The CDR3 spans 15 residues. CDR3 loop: CASSPKRLASHEQYF. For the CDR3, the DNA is TGTGCCAGCTCACCAAAACGACTAGCCTCCCACGAGCAGTACTTC.

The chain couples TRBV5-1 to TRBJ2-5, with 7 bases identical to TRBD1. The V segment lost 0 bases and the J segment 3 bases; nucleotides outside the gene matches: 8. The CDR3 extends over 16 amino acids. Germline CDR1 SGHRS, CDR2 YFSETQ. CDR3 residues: CASSLGDSVTEETQYF. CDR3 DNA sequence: TGCGCCAGCAGCTTGGGGGACAGCGTCACGGAAGAGACCCAGTACTTC.

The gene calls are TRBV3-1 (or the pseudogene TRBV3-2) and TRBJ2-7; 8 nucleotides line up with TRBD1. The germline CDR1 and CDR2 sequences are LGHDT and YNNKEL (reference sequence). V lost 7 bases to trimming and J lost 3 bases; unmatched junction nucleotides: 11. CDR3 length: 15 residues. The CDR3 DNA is TGTGCCAGCACTCCTGTCCGGGACAGGTTCTACGAGCAGTACTTC. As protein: CASTPVRDRFYEQYF.

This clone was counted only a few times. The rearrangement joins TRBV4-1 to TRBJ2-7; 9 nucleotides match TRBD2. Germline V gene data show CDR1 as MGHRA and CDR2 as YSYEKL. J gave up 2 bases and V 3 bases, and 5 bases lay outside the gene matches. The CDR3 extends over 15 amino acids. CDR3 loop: CASSHLAGATYEQYF. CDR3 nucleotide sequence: TGCGCCAGCAGCCACTTAGCGGGAGCCACCTACGAGCAGTACTTC.

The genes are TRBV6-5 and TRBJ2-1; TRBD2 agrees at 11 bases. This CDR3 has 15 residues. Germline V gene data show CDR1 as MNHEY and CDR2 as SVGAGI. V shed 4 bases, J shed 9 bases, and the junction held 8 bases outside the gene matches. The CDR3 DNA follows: TGTGCCAGCAGTTTCCAGACTAGCGGGACAAGTGAGCAGTTCTTC. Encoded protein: CASSFQTSGTSEQFF.

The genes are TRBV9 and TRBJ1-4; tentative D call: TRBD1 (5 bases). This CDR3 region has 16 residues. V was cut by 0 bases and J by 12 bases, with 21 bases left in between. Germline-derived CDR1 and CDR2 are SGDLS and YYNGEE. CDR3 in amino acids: CASSVDDRGGIFQLFF. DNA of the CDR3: TGTGCCAGCAGCGTAGACGATAGGGGTGGAATATTTCAACTGTTTTTT.